This T cell receptor (beta chain) came from a study of shared clonotypes between healthy human individuals. CDR3 length: 15 residues. The V and J ends lost 4 bases and 0 bases, in that order; junction bases with no gene match: 2. Germline values: CDR1 MGHRA, CDR2 YSYEKL. The authors loaded about 200 ng DNA, 30,000 to 35,000 T cell genomes, into sorted-subset replicate PCRs. Here immunoSEQ multiplex PCR was the method, and the copy in TCRdb shows in-frame clones only, minus some. The sample includes under 2.5 million clones, roughly 90% of them seen just once. The chain joins TRBV4-1 to TRBJ2-7; 11 bases align to TRBD2. The sequencing input was naive CD4+ T cells from PBMCs. Stated subset: CD45RA+ positively selected. The clonotype was recovered from a man younger than 30 in good health. Some clones in this sample may be carry-over from other donors' samples. This CDR3 reads CASSPTSGSSYEQYF. The DNA of the CDR3 is TGCGCCAGCAGCCCTACTAGCGGGAGCTCCTACGAGCAGTACTTC.